These 23 T cell receptor beta chains came from one sample sequenced in a study of blood T cell repertoires in COVID-19. This table comes from immunoSEQ multiplex PCR, and its TCRdb copy is limited to in-frame clones, with some not included. Among 80,000 to 95,000 clones, approximately 86% were seen once, and the ten largest hold approximately 22%. What was sequenced was peripheral blood. Receptors originate from a woman at least 80 years old in a cohort sampled during active or convalescent COVID-19.

The V and J genes are TRBV7-3 and TRBJ2-2; D is unresolved. Germline CDR1 is SGHTA and CDR2 is FQGTGA. This CDR3 is built from 17 residues. The ends were cut back, 5 bases at V and 1 base at J, with 17 bases in the middle. CDR3 sequence: CASSPLVLRENTGELFF. The CDR3 DNA reads as TGTGCCAGCAGCCCGTTAGTATTAAGAGAGAACACCGGGGAGCTGTTTTTT.

A remark on this clone: The sample holds other DNA sequences that translate to the same CDR3. The J gene is TRBJ1-1, the V gene TRBV5-1, with D possibly being TRBD1 (6 bases). Germline values: CDR1 SGHRS, CDR2 YFSETQ. CDR3 length: 13 residues. V was clipped by 4 bases and J by 1 base, with 8 bases between them. Here the CDR3 DNA reads TGCGCCAGCAGCCAGGGACAGAACACTGAAGCTTTCTTT. It translates to CASSQGQNTEAFF.

The chain links TRBV10-1 to TRBJ2-7; 7 bases match TRBD1. Germline V gives CDR1 WNHNN, CDR2 SYGVQD (reference sequence). Losses at the gene ends were 0 bases for V and 2 bases for J; bases not matched to a gene: 4. This CDR3 has 15 amino acids. The CDR3 is CASSESGQPPYEQYF. In DNA form, the CDR3 reads TGCGCCAGCAGTGAGTCGGGACAGCCTCCCTACGAGCAGTACTTC.

V usage is TRBV6-1 and J usage is TRBJ1-1; D is unclear. Trimming removed 2 bases at V and 3 bases at J, with 7 bases between. CDR1 is MNHNS and CDR2 is SASEGT in the germline V gene. CDR3 size: 13 residues. The CDR3 nucleotides are TGTGCCAGCAGTGAAACTAGGGACACTGAAGCTTTCTTT. Encoded protein: CASSETRDTEAFF.

This chain joins TRBV5-6 and TRBJ2-7; 10 nucleotides match TRBD2. The length of the CDR3 is 17 residues. The germline CDR1 and CDR2 sequences are SGHDT and YYEEEE. V lost 4 bases and J lost 0; bases outside the gene matches: 10. The CDR3 sequence is CASSARGLADPSYEQYV. The CDR3 coding sequence is TGTGCCAGCAGCGCCCGAGGACTAGCGGACCCCTCCTACGAGCAGTACGTC.

This clone has a single count. The V call is TRBV5-4, the J call TRBJ1-1; TRBD1 agrees at 9 bases. CDR1 SGHNT and CDR2 YYREEE come from the germline V gene (reference sequence). The CDR3 covers 15 residues. The J segment lost 2 bases and the V segment lost 5 bases, leaving 7 bases of the junction unmatched. The CDR3 spells CASSSDRGLNTEAFF. For the CDR3, the DNA is TGTGCCAGCAGTTCCGACAGGGGGTTAAACACTGAAGCTTTCTTT.

V gene TRBV14 combines with J gene TRBJ2-1; tentative D call: TRBD2 (6 bases). This CDR3 has 14 amino acids. V lost 4 bases to trimming and J lost 6 bases, with 13 bases between them. Germline V gene lookup returns CDR1 SGHDN and CDR2 FVKESK. This CDR3 reads CASSLSSVANEQFF. CDR3 sequence (DNA): TGTGCCAGCAGCCTGTCTAGCGTTGCCAATGAGCAGTTCTTC.

This sequence joins TRBV11-2 and TRBJ2-1; 7 nucleotides match TRBD2. J was trimmed by 1 base and V by 4 bases; bases with no gene match: 7. The CDR3 has 16 amino acids. CDR1 is SGHAT, CDR2 FQNNGV, per germline. CDR3 region: CASSSRAGPSYNEQFF. The CDR3 nucleotides read TGTGCCAGCAGCTCTCGAGCGGGACCATCCTACAATGAGCAGTTCTTC.

This rearrangement joins TRBV20-1 to TRBJ2-7, with unresolved D. In germline, CDR1 is DFQATT, CDR2 SNEGSKA (reference sequence). The V end lost 3 bases, the J end lost 2 bases, and 11 bases lay between the germline ends. The CDR3 has 13 residues. The CDR3 DNA sequence: TGCAGTGCTAGTCTCCAGCGCACCTACGAGCAGTACTTC. It translates to CSASLQRTYEQYF.

This chain joins TRBV5-6 and TRBJ2-3; 7 bases align to TRBD2. Germline CDR1 reads SGHDT; CDR2 reads YYEEEE. V trimming: 4 bases; J trimming: 0 bases; junction bases outside the gene matches: 5. The CDR3 sequence is 15 residues long. CDR3 DNA sequence: TGTGCCAGCAGCCCGGGAGGCCCTAGCACAGATACGCAGTATTTT. It translates to CASSPGGPSTDTQYF.

The chain links TRBV5-1 to TRBJ2-1; D ambiguous. The V gene's germline CDR1 is SGHRS and CDR2 YFSETQ. This CDR3 has 13 residues. V was cut by 1 base and J by 4 bases, with 6 bases left in between. CDR3 amino acids: CASSLKEYNEQFF. For the CDR3, the DNA is TGCGCCAGCAGCTTGAAGGAGTACAATGAGCAGTTCTTC. The complete variable domain, with remaining parts taken from reference TRBV5-1 and TRBJ2-1, reads KAGVTQTPRYLIKTRGQQVTLSCSPISGHRSVSWYQQTPGQGLQFLFEYFSETQRNKGNFPGRFSGRQFSNSRSEMNVSTLELGDSALYLCASSLKEYNEQFFGPGTRLTVL.

This chain uses TRBV25-1 with TRBJ2-1, with D perhaps TRBD2 (5 bases). Germline CDR1 and CDR2: MGHDK and SYGVNS. Between the trimmed V and J ends, which lost 6 bases and 8 bases, there was a span of 17 bases. The CDR3 loop spans 14 amino acids. The CDR3, as DNA: TGTGCCAGCAGCGCTTGGATGGGGAGCGATGAGCAGTTCTTC. It yields the protein CASSAWMGSDEQFF.

A single count supports this clone. This chain links TRBV19 with TRBJ1-1, with D perhaps matching TRBD1 (6 bases). The CDR3 spans 13 residues. The ends were cut back, 1 base at V and 4 bases at J, with 7 bases in the middle. The germline V gene has CDR1 LNHDA and CDR2 SQIVND (reference sequence). CDR3 sequence reads: CASSIGRGTEAFF. The CDR3 DNA reads as TGTGCCAGTAGTATAGGCAGGGGCACTGAAGCTTTCTTT.

The rearrangement links TRBV3-1 (or the pseudogene TRBV3-2) to TRBJ1-4; D is uncertain. The CDR3 contains 12 residues. V shed 5 bases and J shed 4 bases, with 5 bases lying between them. Germline-derived CDR1 and CDR2 are LGHDT and YNNKEL (reference sequence). The CDR3 region is CASSVYNEKLFF. CDR3 DNA sequence: TGTGCCAGCAGCGTTTATAATGAAAAACTGTTTTTT.

The rearrangement links TRBV10-3 to TRBJ1-2; D gene unclear. This CDR3 region has 14 residues. V shed 7 bases and J shed 2 bases, with 14 bases lying between them. CDR1 ENHRY and CDR2 SYGVKD come from the germline V gene. This CDR3 reads CAINGPQSNYGYTF. Written as DNA, the CDR3 is TGTGCCATCAATGGGCCACAATCGAACTATGGCTACACCTTC.

The V gene is TRBV3-1 (or the pseudogene TRBV3-2), the J gene TRBJ1-1; the match to TRBD1 covers 7 bases. V was pared by 5 bases and J by 8 bases, with 2 bases of the junction left unmatched. The CDR3 consists of 11 residues. Germline assignment: CDR1 LGHDT and CDR2 YNNKEL (reference sequence). CDR3 DNA sequence: TGTGCCAGCAGCAACAGGGGAGAAGCTTTCTTT. As protein: CASSNRGEAFF.

The rearrangement joins TRBV6-6 to TRBJ2-7; weak D call: TRBD2 (5 bases). Between the trimmed V and J ends, which lost 5 bases and 0 bases, there was a span of 11 bases. The germline gives CDR1 MNHNY, CDR2 SVGAGI (reference sequence). There are 14 residues in the CDR3. The CDR3 bases are TGTGCCAGCAGTCCCGGGGTCCTCTCCTACGAGCAGTACTTC. Translation: CASSPGVLSYEQYF.

This chain connects TRBV3-1 (or the pseudogene TRBV3-2) to TRBJ1-2, with TRBD1 matching 8 bases. Unmatched junction bases numbered 0, after V lost 2 bases and J lost 4 bases. CDR1 is LGHDT and CDR2 is YNNKEL in the germline V gene (reference sequence). The CDR3 extends over 13 amino acids. CDR3 sequence reads: CASSQQGAYGYTF. The CDR3 nucleotides are TGTGCCAGCAGCCAACAGGGGGCCTATGGCTACACCTTC.

J is TRBJ2-4 and V is TRBV6-5; D may be TRBD2 (5 bases). The CDR3 runs to 12 residues. Trimming removed 6 bases at V and 8 bases at J, with 11 bases between. Germline CDR1 is MNHEY and CDR2 is SVGAGI. CDR3: CASRTEGDIQYF. The CDR3 coding sequence is TGTGCCAGCAGGACCGAGGGAGACATTCAGTACTTC.

The V and J genes are TRBV2 and TRBJ2-5; no definite D call. With 3 bases removed from V and 2 bases from J, the gap between germline ends came to 10 bases. The CDR3 totals 14 residues. The germline V gene encodes CDR1 SNHLY and CDR2 FYNNEI. In DNA, the CDR3 is TGTGCCAGCAGTGAGCAGATTGTACAAGAGACCCAGTACTTC. Protein: CASSEQIVQETQYF.

The chain couples TRBV4-1 to TRBJ2-7, with 11 bases that match TRBD2. CDR1 is MGHRA, CDR2 YSYEKL, per germline. The CDR3 loop spans 15 amino acids. J lost 3 bases, V lost 2 bases, and 3 bases had no gene match. Written as DNA, the CDR3 is TGCGCCAGCAGCCAATACACTAGCGGGAGCTACGAGCAGTACGTC. Encoded protein: CASSQYTSGSYEQYV.

This rearrangement joins TRBV28 to TRBJ2-5, with TRBD2 matching 11 bases. Germline CDR1 reads MDHEN; CDR2 reads SYDVKM. The CDR3 runs to 16 residues. Trimming removed 5 bases from V and 1 base from J; junction bases left unmatched: 6. DNA for the CDR3: TGTGCCAGCAGTGATATGACTAGCGGGACCCAAGAGACCCAGTACTTC. As protein: CASSDMTSGTQETQYF.

The chain is built from TRBV6-5 and TRBJ1-6; no clear D. This CDR3 contains 15 residues. V lost 7 bases to trimming and J lost 0 bases, with 10 bases between them. CDR1 and CDR2 (germline): MNHEY, SVGAGI. DNA of the CDR3: TGTGCCAGCATACAGCTTAGCTCCTATAATTCACCCCTCCACTTT. Translation gives CASIQLSSYNSPLHF.